The rows below give T cell receptor beta chains drawn from one sample of a study of blood T cell repertoires in COVID-19. Assay used: immunoSEQ multiplex PCR; TCRdb lists only in-frame clones, some missing. The sample carries roughly 170,000 clones, roughly nine tenths recorded once. Sequenced sample: peripheral blood. Receptors were obtained from a man between 65 and 85 years old with active or convalescent COVID-19. Each CDR3 is given with its conserved first and last residue. The order of the fields is CDR3 DNA, CDR3 protein, J gene, D gene, V gene, clone size. The D gene is left open where the match is weak. Clone size is stated in some rows and not others, as once, few, many or a class when expanded.

TGTGCCAGCAGCTTAGGATTACTGGGCAAGATGAACACTGAAGCTTTCTTT | CASSLGLLGKMNTEAFF | TRBJ1-1 | NA | TRBV7-9 | NA
TGCGCCAGCAGCCCAGGGTGGGCTAACTATGGCTACACCTTC | CASSPGWANYGYTF | TRBJ1-2 | NA | TRBV5-1 | NA
TGTGCCAGCAGCTCGCCCCCCCAGGGGAACACTGAAGCTTTCTTT | CASSSPPQGNTEAFF | TRBJ1-1 | NA | TRBV7-6 | NA
TGTGCCATCAGTGCGACTTCTTTCGTCTCTGGCTACGAGCAGTACTTC | CAISATSFVSGYEQYF | TRBJ2-7 | NA | TRBV10-3 | NA
TGTGCCAGCACCTCGCTGCGGACAGGGGTGGTGGATGAGCAGTTCTTC | CASTSLRTGVVDEQFF | TRBJ2-1 | TRBD1 | TRBV14 | once
TGTGCCAGCAGCTTAGCGCGAGGGCCGGGGCAGTACTTC | CASSLARGPGQYF | TRBJ2-7 | NA | TRBV7-2 | NA
TGCGCCAGCAGCCCCCGGGACAGGACCAAGAACACTGAAGCTTTCTTT | CASSPRDRTKNTEAFF | TRBJ1-1 | TRBD1 | TRBV4-1 | once
TGCGCCAGCAGCTTGGACAGGGGTGAAGCTTTCTTT | CASSLDRGEAFF | TRBJ1-1 | TRBD1 | TRBV5-1 | NA
TGTGCCAGCAGCCGCCTCCCACTAGCGGGGGGATTTGGCGGGGAGCTGTTTTTT | CASSRLPLAGGFGGELFF | TRBJ2-2 | TRBD2 | TRBV7-6 | NA
TGTGCCAGCACTTCAAATATTCTCGGACAGGTTTCCTACGAGCAGTACTTC | CASTSNILGQVSYEQYF | TRBJ2-7 | TRBD1 | TRBV28 | NA
TGTGCCAGCAGCTTAGAGACTAGCAACAATGAGCAGTTCTTC | CASSLETSNNEQFF | TRBJ2-1 | TRBD2 | TRBV7-2 | once
TGTGCCAGCAGCTTAGATTGGGCAGGGGGCCCCACTCAGCCCCAGCATTTT | CASSLDWAGGPTQPQHF | TRBJ1-5 | TRBD1 | TRBV7-2 | NA
TGTGCCTGGTGGCGACAGTACTATGGCTACACCTTC | CAWWRQYYGYTF | TRBJ1-2 | NA | TRBV30 | NA
TGTGCCAGCAGCTTGGGGGCAGGGTCCGCAGCGGGGAACACCATATATTTT | CASSLGAGSAAGNTIYF | TRBJ1-3 | NA | TRBV5-8 | NA
TGCGCCAGCAGCCCGGGAGTAGCGGGGGACCAAGAGACCCAGTACTTC | CASSPGVAGDQETQYF | TRBJ2-5 | TRBD2 | TRBV5-1 | NA
TGCGCCAGCAGCTTTACAGGGTCGAACACTGAAGCTTTCTTT | CASSFTGSNTEAFF | TRBJ1-1 | NA | TRBV5-1 | NA
TGTGCCAGCAGCTTAAATAGGCAGGGGACCACCGGGGAGCTGTTTTTT | CASSLNRQGTTGELFF | TRBJ2-2 | NA | TRBV7-3 | NA
TGCGCCAGCAGCCAGCCCTCAGGGCTGAACACTGAAGCTTTCTTT | CASSQPSGLNTEAFF | TRBJ1-1 | NA | TRBV4-1 | NA
TGTGCCAGCTCCCCAAACAGGGGCAATCAGCCCCAGCATTTT | CASSPNRGNQPQHF | TRBJ1-5 | NA | TRBV18 | NA
TGTGCCAGCAGCTTGGACGGCAGGGGGAATCAGCCCCAGCATTTT | CASSLDGRGNQPQHF | TRBJ1-5 | TRBD1 | TRBV5-8 | NA
TGTGCCAGCAGCCACGCTACGCTGAACTATGGCTACACCTTC | CASSHATLNYGYTF | TRBJ1-2 | NA | TRBV7-9 | NA
TGTGCCAGCAGTAGAGACAGCCCAAATCAGCCCCAGCATTTT | CASSRDSPNQPQHF | TRBJ1-5 | NA | TRBV2 | once
TGTGCCAGTAGCACTTTTTACAGTACAACTAATGAAAAACTGTTTTTT | CASSTFYSTTNEKLFF | TRBJ1-4 | NA | TRBV19 | NA
TGTGCCAGCAGTTACTCCCCGAGCCGCAATCAGCCCCAGCATTTT | CASSYSPSRNQPQHF | TRBJ1-5 | NA | TRBV6-2/TRBV6-3 | few
TGTGCCAGCAGTTACAACAGCCAAGAGACCCAGTACTTC | CASSYNSQETQYF | TRBJ2-5 | NA | TRBV6-5 | NA
TGTGCCAGCCATGACAGGGTATACAATGAGCAGTTCTTC | CASHDRVYNEQFF | TRBJ2-1 | TRBD1 | TRBV6-5 | NA
TGTGCCAGCAGTCTCCGGACTAGCGGGAGACTCAATGAGCAGTTCTTC | CASSLRTSGRLNEQFF | TRBJ2-1 | TRBD2 | TRBV7-6 | NA
TGTGCCAGCAGTGGTTTCGAGGGCGGGAGGGCGAATGAGCAGTTCTTC | CASSGFEGGRANEQFF | TRBJ2-1 | TRBD2 | TRBV25-1 | NA
TGTGCCAGCAGTTTCCCACAGGGGAACACTGAAGCTTTCTTT | CASSFPQGNTEAFF | TRBJ1-1 | NA | TRBV28 | NA
TGTGCCAGCAGCCAAGTGGGCAGCCAAGAGACCCAGTACTTC | CASSQVGSQETQYF | TRBJ2-5 | NA | TRBV3-1/TRBV3-2 | NA
TGTGCCAGCAAGGACTACCCGGGAGGAAACACCATATATTTT | CASKDYPGGNTIYF | TRBJ1-3 | NA | TRBV6-5 | NA
TGCAGCGTTGGGAGTAGCGGGACTCTCTACAATGAGCAGTTCTTC | CSVGSSGTLYNEQFF | TRBJ2-1 | TRBD2 | TRBV29-1 | NA
TGTGCCTGGAGTACCGGACAGCATACTAATGAAAAACTGTTTTTT | CAWSTGQHTNEKLFF | TRBJ1-4 | NA | TRBV30 | NA
TGTGCCAGCAGTGAAGTGGGCCAGCCGGATCAGCCCCAGCATTTT | CASSEVGQPDQPQHF | TRBJ1-5 | NA | TRBV2 | NA
TGTGCCAGCAGCTGGGGACAGAACACTGAAGCTTTCTTT | CASSWGQNTEAFF | TRBJ1-1 | NA | TRBV11-2 | few
TGTGCCAGCAGCCGCGCGAGAGGCACAGATACGCAGTATTTT | CASSRARGTDTQYF | TRBJ2-3 | NA | TRBV7-3 | NA
TGCGCCAGCAGCTTGGAGGCTAGCGGACAAGAGACCCAGTACTTC | CASSLEASGQETQYF | TRBJ2-5 | TRBD2 | TRBV5-1 | few
TGTGCCTGGGCCCGGGGGGGGAGGTACAATGAGCAGTTCTTC | CAWARGGRYNEQFF | TRBJ2-1 | TRBD2 | TRBV30 | NA
TGTGCCAGCAGTAGGGACAGGGGGCCCTACAATGAGCAGTTCTTC | CASSRDRGPYNEQFF | TRBJ2-1 | TRBD1 | TRBV2 | few
TGTGCCAGCTCACCACAGCGGGCCGTTCGGACTGAAGCTTTCTTT | CASSPQRAVRTEAFF | TRBJ1-1 | NA | TRBV18 | NA
TGTGCCAGCTCACCGGGGGGGATCGAAAAACTGTTTTTT | CASSPGGIEKLFF | TRBJ1-4 | NA | TRBV18 | once
TGTGCCAGCAGCCAAACAGGAGAAGCTTTCTTT | CASSQTGEAFF | TRBJ1-1 | NA | TRBV7-9 | NA
TGTGCCAGCAGCACAGGACAGGGGACGAACACTGAAGCTTTCTTT | CASSTGQGTNTEAFF | TRBJ1-1 | TRBD1 | TRBV7-2 | once
TGCGCCAGCAGCCAAGACCACACCCTTAGCAATCAGCCCCAGCATTTT | CASSQDHTLSNQPQHF | TRBJ1-5 | NA | TRBV4-3 | few
TGTGCCACCAGCAGTTTAGGCGGGGGGCTTGGGGATGAGCAGTTCTTC | CATSSLGGGLGDEQFF | TRBJ2-1 | TRBD2 | TRBV15 | NA
TGTGCCTGGAGCCCCTGGCCCAATGAGCAGTTCTTC | CAWSPWPNEQFF | TRBJ2-1 | NA | TRBV30 | NA
TGTGCCAGCAGTTATCACAGGAGCTCCTATAATTCACCCCTCCACTTT | CASSYHRSSYNSPLHF | TRBJ1-6 | NA | TRBV6-5 | NA
TGTGCCAGCTCACCACTTCCGGGGGAGGGTATGGCTGAAGCTTTCTTT | CASSPLPGEGMAEAFF | TRBJ1-1 | NA | TRBV18 | NA
TGTGCCAGCAGCCCTACGGCGGTTGGGGAGACCCAGTACTTC | CASSPTAVGETQYF | TRBJ2-5 | NA | TRBV7-2 | NA
TGTGCCAGCAGTGGAGAAGGGGGTAGCAATCAGCCCCAGCATTTT | CASSGEGGSNQPQHF | TRBJ1-5 | NA | TRBV2 | NA
TGTGCCAGCAGCACAGGGGGCCTATCCAATTCACCCCTCCACTTT | CASSTGGLSNSPLHF | TRBJ1-6 | TRBD1 | TRBV7-2 | once
TGTGCCAGCAGCCCCAGGGCTAGAACGAACACCGGGGAGCTGTTTTTT | CASSPRARTNTGELFF | TRBJ2-2 | NA | TRBV3-1/TRBV3-2 | NA
TGTGCCATCAGTATTACATCGAACACTGAAGCTTTCTTT | CAISITSNTEAFF | TRBJ1-1 | NA | TRBV10-3 | once
TGTGCCAGCAGCTTCAGGGGGCCCGGTGAAAAACTGTTTTTT | CASSFRGPGEKLFF | TRBJ1-4 | TRBD1 | TRBV11-2 | once
TGTGCCAGCACCCTATCGGGGGGGCCGAATCAGCCCCAGCATTTT | CASTLSGGPNQPQHF | TRBJ1-5 | NA | TRBV7-9 | NA
TGTGCCAGCAGTCGAGTCGGGGTTGAGCAGTACTTC | CASSRVGVEQYF | TRBJ2-7 | NA | TRBV11-2 | NA
TGCGCCAGCCAGCGGGGCACCGAGGGCTATGGCTACACCTTC | CASQRGTEGYGYTF | TRBJ1-2 | NA | TRBV5-1 | NA
TGCGCCAGCAGCCAAACAAGACAGGGCGGCTGGGACACTGAAGCTTTCTTT | CASSQTRQGGWDTEAFF | TRBJ1-1 | TRBD1 | TRBV4-3 | NA
TGTGCCAGCAGCCTCGGACATAACTACGAGCAGTACTTC | CASSLGHNYEQYF | TRBJ2-7 | NA | TRBV7-8 | NA